This TCR beta chain was obtained from a study of early T cells in non-severe SARS-CoV-2 infection. Across the whole study: It was bulk RNA from unsorted whole blood that was sequenced, and the chains were unpaired.

Study-wide findings and caveats: Comparison of clonotypes with VDJdb favored anti-spike CD8 responses while missing private and CD4 specificities.

Ten or more counts support this clonotype. Its target is unknown. From the 5' RACE reads, TCRdb called clonotypes with MiXCR, one entry per CDR3 protein. The table has about 110,000 distinct CDR3 sequences, 9.5% to 13% seen once. CDR1 is SQVTM, CDR2 ANQGSEA, per germline. The CDR3 is made up of 13 amino acids. The V segment lost 6 bases and the J segment 0 bases; nucleotides outside the gene matches: 4. This clonotype was obtained from an adult who was a healthcare worker with PCR-confirmed SARS-CoV-2 infection or an uninfected control (not recorded which). The genes are TRBV29-1 and TRBJ1-2, with TRBD1 matching over 7 bases. The sequenced sample consisted of whole blood. This CDR3 reads CSVGQVANYGYTF. The CDR3 DNA sequence: TGCAGCGTCGGACAGGTAGCTAACTATGGCTACACCTTC. Using reference TRBV29-1 and TRBJ1-2 for the parts outside the CDR3, the full variable domain is SAVISQKPSRDICQRGTSLTIQCQVDSQVTMMFWYRQQPGQSLTLIATANQGSEATYESGFVIDKFPISRPNLTFSTLTVSNMSPEDSSIYLCSVGQVANYGYTFGSGTRLTVV.